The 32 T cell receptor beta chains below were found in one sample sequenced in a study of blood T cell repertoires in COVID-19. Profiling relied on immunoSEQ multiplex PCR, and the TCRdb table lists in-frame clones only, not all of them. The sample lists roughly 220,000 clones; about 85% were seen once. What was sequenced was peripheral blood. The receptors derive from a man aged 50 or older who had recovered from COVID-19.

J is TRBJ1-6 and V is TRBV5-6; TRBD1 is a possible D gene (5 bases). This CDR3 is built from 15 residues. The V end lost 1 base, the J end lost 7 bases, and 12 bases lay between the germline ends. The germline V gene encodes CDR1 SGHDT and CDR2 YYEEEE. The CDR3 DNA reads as TGTGCCAGCAGCTTGTTGGGTGGACAAAATTCACCCCTCCACTTT. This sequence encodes CASSLLGGQNSPLHF. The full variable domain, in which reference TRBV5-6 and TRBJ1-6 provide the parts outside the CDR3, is DAGVTQSPTHLIKTRGQQVTLRCSPKSGHDTVSWYQQALGQGPQFIFQYYEEEERQRGNFPDRFSGHQFPNYSSELNVNALLLGDSALYLCASSLLGGQNSPLHFGNGTRLTVT.

The CDR3 region has the DNA TGTGCCAGCAGAGGAGGGGATACGCAGTATTTT. It encodes CASRGGDTQYF. The genes are TRBV7-9 and TRBJ2-3; weak D call: TRBD2 (6 bases). Per germline, CDR1 SEHNR and CDR2 FQNEAQ (reference sequence). V lost 6 bases, J lost 6 bases, and 7 bases lay in between. The CDR3 has 11 amino acids.

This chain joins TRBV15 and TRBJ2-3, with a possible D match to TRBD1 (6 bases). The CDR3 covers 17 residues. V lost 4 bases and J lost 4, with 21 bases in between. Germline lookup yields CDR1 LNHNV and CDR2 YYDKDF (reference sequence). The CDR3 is CATSTLRQVTVPDTQYF. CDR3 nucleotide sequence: TGTGCCACCAGCACCCTCCGACAGGTGACAGTCCCAGATACGCAGTATTTT.

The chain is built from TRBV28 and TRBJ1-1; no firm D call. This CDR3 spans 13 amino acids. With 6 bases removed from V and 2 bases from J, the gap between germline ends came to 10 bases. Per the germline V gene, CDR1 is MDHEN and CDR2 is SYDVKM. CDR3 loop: CASRRQRNTEAFF. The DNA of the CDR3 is TGTGCCAGCAGACGACAACGAAACACTGAAGCTTTCTTT.

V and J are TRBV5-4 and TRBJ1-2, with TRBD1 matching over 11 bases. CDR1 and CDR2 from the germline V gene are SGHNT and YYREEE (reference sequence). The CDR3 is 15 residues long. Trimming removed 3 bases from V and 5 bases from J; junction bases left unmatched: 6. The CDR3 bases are TGTGCCAGCAGCTCTGGACAGGGGGCATGGTATGGCTACACCTTC. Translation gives CASSSGQGAWYGYTF.

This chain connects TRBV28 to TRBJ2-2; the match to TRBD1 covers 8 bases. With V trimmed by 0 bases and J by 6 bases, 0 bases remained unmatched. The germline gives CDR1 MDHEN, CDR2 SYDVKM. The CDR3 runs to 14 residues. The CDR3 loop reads CASSLWGQAGELFF. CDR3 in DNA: TGTGCCAGCAGTTTATGGGGACAGGCCGGGGAGCTGTTTTTT.

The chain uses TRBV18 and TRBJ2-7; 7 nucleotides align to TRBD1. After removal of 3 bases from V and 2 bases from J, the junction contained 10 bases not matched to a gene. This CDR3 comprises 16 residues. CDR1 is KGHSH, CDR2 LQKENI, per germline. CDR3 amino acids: CASSPSGSQGAYEQYF. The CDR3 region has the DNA TGTGCCAGCTCACCGTCAGGGTCCCAGGGGGCCTACGAGCAGTACTTC.

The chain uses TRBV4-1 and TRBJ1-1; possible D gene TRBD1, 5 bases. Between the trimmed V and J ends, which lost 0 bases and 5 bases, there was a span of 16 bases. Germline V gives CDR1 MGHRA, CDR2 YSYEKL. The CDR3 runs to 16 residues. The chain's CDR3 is CASSQDLGRAGTEAFF. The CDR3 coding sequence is TGCGCCAGCAGCCAAGATCTGGGCAGGGCGGGAACTGAAGCTTTCTTT.

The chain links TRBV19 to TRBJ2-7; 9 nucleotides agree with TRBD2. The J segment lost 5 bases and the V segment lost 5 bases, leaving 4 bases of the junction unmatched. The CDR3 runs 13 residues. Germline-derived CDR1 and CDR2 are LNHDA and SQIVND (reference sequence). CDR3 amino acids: CASSVGLANEQYF. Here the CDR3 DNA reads TGTGCCAGTAGTGTGGGACTAGCTAACGAGCAGTACTTC.

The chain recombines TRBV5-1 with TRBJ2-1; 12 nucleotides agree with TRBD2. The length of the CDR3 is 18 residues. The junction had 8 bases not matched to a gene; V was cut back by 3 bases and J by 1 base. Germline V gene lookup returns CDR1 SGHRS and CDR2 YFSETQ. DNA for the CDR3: TGCGCCAGCAGCTCTGGGGTCACTAGCGGGAGGTCCTACAATGAGCAGTTCTTC. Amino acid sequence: CASSSGVTSGRSYNEQFF.

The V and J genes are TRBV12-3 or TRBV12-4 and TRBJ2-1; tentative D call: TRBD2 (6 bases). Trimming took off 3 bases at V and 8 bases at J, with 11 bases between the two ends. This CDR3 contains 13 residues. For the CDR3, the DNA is TGTGCCAGCAGTTTGGACTACTTCTATGAGCAGTTCTTC. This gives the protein CASSLDYFYEQFF.

CDR3 protein: CASSPPPVRSYNEQFF. The CDR3 nucleotides read TGTGCCAGCTCACCACCCCCTGTCCGCTCCTACAATGAGCAGTTCTTC. This sequence joins TRBV18 and TRBJ2-1; no clear D. There are 16 residues in the CDR3. Trimming left V 0 bases short and J 0 bases short, with 9 bases between. Germline V lookup: CDR1 KGHSH, CDR2 LQKENI.

Written as DNA, the CDR3 is TGTGCCAGTAGTCCGGGACTAGCGGGAGTCCCGCAGGGAGAGACCCAGTACTTC. Protein: CASSPGLAGVPQGETQYF. This chain connects TRBV19 to TRBJ2-5, with TRBD2 matching over 14 bases. The germline gives CDR1 LNHDA, CDR2 SQIVND (reference sequence). The CDR3 has 18 residues. V trimming: 5 bases; J trimming: 4 bases; junction bases outside the gene matches: 12.

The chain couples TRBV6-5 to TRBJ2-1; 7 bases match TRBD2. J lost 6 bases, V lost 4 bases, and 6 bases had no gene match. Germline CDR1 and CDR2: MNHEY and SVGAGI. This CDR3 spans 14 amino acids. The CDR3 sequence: CASSSARTSNEQFF. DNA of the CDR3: TGTGCCAGCAGTTCCGCTCGGACTAGCAATGAGCAGTTCTTC.

DNA of the CDR3: TGTGCCAGCTCACCACCGTCCCGGACAGGGGCTACCTACGAGCAGTACTTC. Protein: CASSPPSRTGATYEQYF. This chain links TRBV18 with TRBJ2-7; 9 bases align to TRBD1. The V gene's germline CDR1 is KGHSH and CDR2 LQKENI. This CDR3 has 17 amino acids. Trimming took 0 bases from V and 2 from J; bases not matched to a gene: 8.

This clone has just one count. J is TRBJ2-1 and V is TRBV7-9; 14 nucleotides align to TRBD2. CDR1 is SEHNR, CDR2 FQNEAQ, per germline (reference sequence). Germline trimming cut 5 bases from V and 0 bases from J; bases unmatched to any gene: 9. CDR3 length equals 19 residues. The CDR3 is CASSPFPGTSGSSYNEQFF. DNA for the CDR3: TGTGCCAGCAGCCCTTTCCCTGGGACTAGCGGGAGCTCCTACAATGAGCAGTTCTTC.

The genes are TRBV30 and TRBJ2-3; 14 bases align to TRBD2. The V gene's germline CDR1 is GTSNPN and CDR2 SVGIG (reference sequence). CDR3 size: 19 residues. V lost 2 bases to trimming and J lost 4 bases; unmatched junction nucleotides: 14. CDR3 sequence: CAWSPDGQGLAGVSDTQYF. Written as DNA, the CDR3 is TGTGCCTGGAGTCCCGACGGACAGGGACTAGCGGGAGTATCAGATACGCAGTATTTT.

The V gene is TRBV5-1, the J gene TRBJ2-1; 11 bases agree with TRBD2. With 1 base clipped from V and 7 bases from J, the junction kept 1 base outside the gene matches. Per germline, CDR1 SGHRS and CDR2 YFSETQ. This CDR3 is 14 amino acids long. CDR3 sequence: CASSLTSGSNEQFF. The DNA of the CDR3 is TGCGCCAGCAGCTTGACTAGCGGGAGTAATGAGCAGTTCTTC.

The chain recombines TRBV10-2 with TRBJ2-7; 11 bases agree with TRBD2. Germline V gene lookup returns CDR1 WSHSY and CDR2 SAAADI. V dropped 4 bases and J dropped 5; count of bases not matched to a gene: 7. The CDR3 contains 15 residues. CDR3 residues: CASSGGTSGSDEQYF. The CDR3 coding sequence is TGCGCCAGCAGTGGAGGGACTAGCGGATCCGACGAGCAGTACTTC.

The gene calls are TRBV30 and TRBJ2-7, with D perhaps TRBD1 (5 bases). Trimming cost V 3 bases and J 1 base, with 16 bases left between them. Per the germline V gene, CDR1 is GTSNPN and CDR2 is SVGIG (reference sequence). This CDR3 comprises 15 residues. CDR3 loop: CAWRPRTQVSYEQYF. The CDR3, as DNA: TGTGCCTGGAGACCGAGGACACAGGTTTCCTACGAGCAGTACTTC.

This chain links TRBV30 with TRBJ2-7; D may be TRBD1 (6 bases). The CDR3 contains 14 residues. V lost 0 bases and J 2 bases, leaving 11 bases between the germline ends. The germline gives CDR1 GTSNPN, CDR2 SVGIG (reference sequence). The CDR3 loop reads CAWSVQGGPYEQYF. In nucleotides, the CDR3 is TGTGCCTGGAGTGTACAGGGTGGACCCTACGAGCAGTACTTC.

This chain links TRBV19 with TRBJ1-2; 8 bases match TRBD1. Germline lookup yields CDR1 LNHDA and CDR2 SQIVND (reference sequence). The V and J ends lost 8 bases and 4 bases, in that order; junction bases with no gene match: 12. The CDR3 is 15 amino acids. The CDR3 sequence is CASQQGGGFPYGYTF. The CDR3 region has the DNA TGTGCCAGTCAACAGGGGGGTGGGTTCCCCTATGGCTACACCTTC.

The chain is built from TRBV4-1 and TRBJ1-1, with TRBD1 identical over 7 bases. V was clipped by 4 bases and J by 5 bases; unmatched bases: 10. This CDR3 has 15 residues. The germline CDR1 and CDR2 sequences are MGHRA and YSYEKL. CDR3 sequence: CASSLDRAALTEAFF. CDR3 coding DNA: TGCGCCAGCAGCCTCGACAGGGCCGCACTGACTGAAGCTTTCTTT.

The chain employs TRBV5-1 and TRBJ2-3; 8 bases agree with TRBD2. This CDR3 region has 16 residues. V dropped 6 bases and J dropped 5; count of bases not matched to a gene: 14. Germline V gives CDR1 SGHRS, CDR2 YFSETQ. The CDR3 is CASTSTGGGRVDTQYF. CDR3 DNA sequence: TGCGCCAGCACCTCTACCGGCGGGGGGCGGGTAGATACGCAGTATTTT.

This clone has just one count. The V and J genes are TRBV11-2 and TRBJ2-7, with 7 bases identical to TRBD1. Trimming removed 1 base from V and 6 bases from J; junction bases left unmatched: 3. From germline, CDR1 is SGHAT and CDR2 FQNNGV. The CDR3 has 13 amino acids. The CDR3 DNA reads TGTGCCAGCAGCTTAGGGGGACAGATCGAGCAGTACTTC. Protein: CASSLGGQIEQYF.

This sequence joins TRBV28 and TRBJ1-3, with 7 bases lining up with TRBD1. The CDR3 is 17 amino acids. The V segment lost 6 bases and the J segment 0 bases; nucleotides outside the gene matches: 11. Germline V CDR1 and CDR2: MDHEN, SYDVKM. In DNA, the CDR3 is TGTGCCAGCAGGGCTCCGGGACAGATTTCCTCTGGAAACACCATATATTTT. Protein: CASRAPGQISSGNTIYF. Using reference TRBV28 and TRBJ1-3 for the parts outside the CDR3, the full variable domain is DVKVTQSSRYLVKRTGEKVFLECVQDMDHENMFWYRQDPGLGLRLIYFSYDVKMKEKGDIPEGYSVSREKKERFSLILESASTNQTSMYLCASRAPGQISSGNTIYFGEGSWLTVV.

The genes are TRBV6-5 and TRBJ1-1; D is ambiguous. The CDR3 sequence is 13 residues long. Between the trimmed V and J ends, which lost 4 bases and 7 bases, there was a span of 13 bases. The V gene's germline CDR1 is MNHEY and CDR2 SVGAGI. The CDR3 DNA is TGTGCCAGCAGTTTGGGCAGGCGATATGAAGCTTTCTTT. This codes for CASSLGRRYEAFF.

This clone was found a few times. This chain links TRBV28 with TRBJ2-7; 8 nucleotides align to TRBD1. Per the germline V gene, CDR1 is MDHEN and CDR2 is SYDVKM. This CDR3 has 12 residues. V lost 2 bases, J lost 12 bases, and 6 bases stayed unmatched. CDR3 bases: TGTGCCAGCAGTTTAGGGACAGGAAGCCTGTACTTC. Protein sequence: CASSLGTGSLYF.

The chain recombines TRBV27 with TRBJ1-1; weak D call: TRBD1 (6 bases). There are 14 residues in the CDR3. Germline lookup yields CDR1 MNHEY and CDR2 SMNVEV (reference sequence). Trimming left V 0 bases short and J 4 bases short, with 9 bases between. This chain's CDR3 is CASSLSRGTTEAFF. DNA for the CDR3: TGTGCCAGCAGTTTATCAAGGGGGACCACTGAAGCTTTCTTT.

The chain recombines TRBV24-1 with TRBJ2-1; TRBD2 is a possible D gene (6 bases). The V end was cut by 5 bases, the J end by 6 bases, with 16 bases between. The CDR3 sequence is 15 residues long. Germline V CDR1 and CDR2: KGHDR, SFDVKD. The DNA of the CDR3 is TGTGCCACCAGTGGGTGGGAGGCTAGGAGCAATGAGCAGTTCTTC. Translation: CATSGWEARSNEQFF.

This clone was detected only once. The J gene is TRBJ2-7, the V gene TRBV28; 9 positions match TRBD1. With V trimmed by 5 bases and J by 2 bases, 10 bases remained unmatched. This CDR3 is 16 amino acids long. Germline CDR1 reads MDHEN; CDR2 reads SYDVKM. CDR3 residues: CASSLMGQGGAYEQYF. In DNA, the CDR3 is TGTGCCAGCAGTCTTATGGGACAGGGTGGCGCCTACGAGCAGTACTTC.

The CDR3 reads CASSVGRHNVEKLFF. In DNA, the CDR3 is TGTGCCAGCAGCGTAGGGCGACATAATGTGGAAAAACTGTTTTTT. The V gene is TRBV9, the J gene TRBJ1-4; unclear D gene. This CDR3 has 15 residues. V gave up 0 bases and J gave up 8 bases, with 14 bases separating them. Germline-derived CDR1 and CDR2 are SGDLS and YYNGEE.